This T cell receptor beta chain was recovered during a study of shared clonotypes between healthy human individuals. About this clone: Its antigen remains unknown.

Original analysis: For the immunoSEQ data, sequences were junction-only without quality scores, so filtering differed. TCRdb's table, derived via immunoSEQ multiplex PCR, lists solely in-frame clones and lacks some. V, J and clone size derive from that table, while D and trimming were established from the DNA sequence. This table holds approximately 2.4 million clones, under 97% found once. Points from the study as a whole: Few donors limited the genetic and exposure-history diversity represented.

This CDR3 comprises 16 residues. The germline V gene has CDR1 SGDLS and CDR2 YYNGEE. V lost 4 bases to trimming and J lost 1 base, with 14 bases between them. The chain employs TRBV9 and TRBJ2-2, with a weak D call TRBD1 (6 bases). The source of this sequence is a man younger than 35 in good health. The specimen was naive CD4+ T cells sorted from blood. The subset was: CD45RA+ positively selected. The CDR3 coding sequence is TGTGCCAGCAGCTCTCGACAGGATATGAACACCGGGGAGCTGTTTTTT. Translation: CASSSRQDMNTGELFF. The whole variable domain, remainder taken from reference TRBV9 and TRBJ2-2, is DSGVTQTPKHLITATGQRVTLRCSPRSGDLSVYWYQQSLDQGLQFLIQYYNGEERAKGNILERFSAQQFPDLHSELNLSSLELGDSALYFCASSSRQDMNTGELFFGEGSRLTVL.